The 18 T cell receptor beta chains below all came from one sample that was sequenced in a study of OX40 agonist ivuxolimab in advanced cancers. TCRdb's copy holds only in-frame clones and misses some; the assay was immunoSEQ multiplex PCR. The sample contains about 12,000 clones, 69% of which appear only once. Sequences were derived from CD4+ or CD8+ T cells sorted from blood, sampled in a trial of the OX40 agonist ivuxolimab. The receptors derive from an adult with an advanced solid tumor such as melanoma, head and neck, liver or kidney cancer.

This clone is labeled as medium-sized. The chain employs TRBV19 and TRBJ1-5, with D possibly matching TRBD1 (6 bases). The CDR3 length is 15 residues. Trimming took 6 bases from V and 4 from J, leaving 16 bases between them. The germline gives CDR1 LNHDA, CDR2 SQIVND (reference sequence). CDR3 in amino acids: CASSPWGALNQPQHF. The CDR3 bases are TGTGCCAGTAGCCCATGGGGGGCCTTGAATCAGCCCCAGCATTTT.

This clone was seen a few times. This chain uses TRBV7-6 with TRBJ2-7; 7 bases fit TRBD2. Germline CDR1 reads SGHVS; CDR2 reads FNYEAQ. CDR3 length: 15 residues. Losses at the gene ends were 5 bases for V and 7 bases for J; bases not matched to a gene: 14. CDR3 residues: CASSRDSAGASEQYF. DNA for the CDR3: TGTGCCAGCAGCCGAGACTCGGCGGGAGCTAGTGAGCAGTACTTC.

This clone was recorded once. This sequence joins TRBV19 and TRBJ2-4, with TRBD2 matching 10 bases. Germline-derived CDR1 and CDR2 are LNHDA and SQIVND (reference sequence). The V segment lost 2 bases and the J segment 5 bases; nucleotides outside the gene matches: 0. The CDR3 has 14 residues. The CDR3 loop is CASSILAGENIQYF. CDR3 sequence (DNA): TGTGCCAGTAGTATACTAGCGGGGGAAAACATTCAGTACTTC.

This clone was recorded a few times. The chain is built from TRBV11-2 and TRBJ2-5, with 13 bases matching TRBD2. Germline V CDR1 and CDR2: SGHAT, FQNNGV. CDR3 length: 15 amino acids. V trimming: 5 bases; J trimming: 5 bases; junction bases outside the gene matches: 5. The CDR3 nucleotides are TGTGCCAGCAGCGCACTAGCGGGGGGGTGGGAGACCCAGTACTTC. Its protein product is CASSALAGGWETQYF.

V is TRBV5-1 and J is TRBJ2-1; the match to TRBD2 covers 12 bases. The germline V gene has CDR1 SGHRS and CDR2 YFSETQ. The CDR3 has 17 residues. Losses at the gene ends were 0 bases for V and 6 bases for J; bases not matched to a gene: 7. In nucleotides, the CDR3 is TGCGCCAGCAGCTTGGAGGTGGTACTAGCGGGGGGCAATGAGCAGTTCTTC. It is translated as CASSLEVVLAGGNEQFF.

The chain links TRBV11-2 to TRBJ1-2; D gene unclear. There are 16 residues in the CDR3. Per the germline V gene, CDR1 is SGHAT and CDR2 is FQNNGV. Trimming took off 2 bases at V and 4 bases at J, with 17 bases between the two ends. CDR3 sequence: CASSLFRTPVGYGYTF. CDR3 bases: TGTGCCAGCAGCTTATTTAGGACTCCGGTGGGCTATGGCTACACCTTC. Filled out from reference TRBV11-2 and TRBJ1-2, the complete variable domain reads EAGVAQSPRYKIIEKRQSVAFWCNPISGHATLYWYQQILGQGPKLLIQFQNNGVVDDSQLPKDRFSAERLKGVDSTLKIQPAKLEDSAVYLCASSLFRTPVGYGYTFGSGTRLTVV.

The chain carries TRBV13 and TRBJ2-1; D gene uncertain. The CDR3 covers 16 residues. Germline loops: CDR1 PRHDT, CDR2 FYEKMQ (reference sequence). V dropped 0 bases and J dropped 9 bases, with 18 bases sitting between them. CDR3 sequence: CASSLGLAELGGEQFF. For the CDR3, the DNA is TGTGCCAGCAGCTTAGGCCTTGCGGAATTAGGCGGTGAGCAGTTCTTC.

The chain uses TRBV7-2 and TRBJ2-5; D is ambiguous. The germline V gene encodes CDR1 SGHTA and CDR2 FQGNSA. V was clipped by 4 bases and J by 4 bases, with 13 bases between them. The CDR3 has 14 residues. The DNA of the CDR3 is TGTGCCAGCAGCTACTACGGGTCCTCAGAGACCCAGTACTTC. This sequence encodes CASSYYGSSETQYF.

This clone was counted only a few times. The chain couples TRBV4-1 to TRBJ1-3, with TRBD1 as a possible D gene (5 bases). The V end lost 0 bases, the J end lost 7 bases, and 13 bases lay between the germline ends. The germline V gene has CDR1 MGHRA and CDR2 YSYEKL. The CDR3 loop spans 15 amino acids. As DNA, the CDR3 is TGCGCCAGCAGCCAAGACCCCTTGGGGGGGAACACCATATATTTT. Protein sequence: CASSQDPLGGNTIYF.

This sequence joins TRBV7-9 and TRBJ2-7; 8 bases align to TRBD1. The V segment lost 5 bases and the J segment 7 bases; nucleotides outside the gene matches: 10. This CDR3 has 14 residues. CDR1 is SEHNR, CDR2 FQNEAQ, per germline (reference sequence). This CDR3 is CASSPTQGAVEQYF. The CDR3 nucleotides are TGTGCCAGCAGCCCCACGCAGGGGGCGGTTGAGCAGTACTTC.

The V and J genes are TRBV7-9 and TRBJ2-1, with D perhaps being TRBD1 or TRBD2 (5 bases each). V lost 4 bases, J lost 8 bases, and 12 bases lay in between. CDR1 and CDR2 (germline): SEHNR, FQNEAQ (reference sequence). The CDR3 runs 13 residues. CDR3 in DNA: TGTGCCAGCAGCTCCCGGGGCAGCCATGAGCAGTTCTTC. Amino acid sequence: CASSSRGSHEQFF.

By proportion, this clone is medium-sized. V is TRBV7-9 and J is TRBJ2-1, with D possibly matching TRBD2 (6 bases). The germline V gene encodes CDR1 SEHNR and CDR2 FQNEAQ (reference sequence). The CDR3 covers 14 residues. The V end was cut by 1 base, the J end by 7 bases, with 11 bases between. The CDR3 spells CASSLGGVWNEQFF. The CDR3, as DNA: TGTGCCAGCAGCTTAGGGGGGGTTTGGAATGAGCAGTTCTTC.

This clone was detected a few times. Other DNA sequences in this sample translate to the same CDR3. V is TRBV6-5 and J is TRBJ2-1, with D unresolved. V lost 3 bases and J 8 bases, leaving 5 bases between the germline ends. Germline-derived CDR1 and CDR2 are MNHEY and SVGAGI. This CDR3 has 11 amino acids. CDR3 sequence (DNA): TGTGCCAGCAGTTATCTCGATGAGCAGTTCTTC. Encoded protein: CASSYLDEQFF.

The CDR3 reads CASSPGDGFYEQYF. The CDR3 DNA is TGTGCCAGCAGCCCGGGGGACGGATTCTACGAGCAGTACTTC. This chain connects TRBV5-6 to TRBJ2-7; a weak D match, TRBD2 (6 bases). Trimming shortened V by 4 bases and J by 3 bases, and 14 bases separated the two germline ends. The germline CDR1 and CDR2 sequences are SGHDT and YYEEEE. The CDR3 is made up of 14 amino acids.

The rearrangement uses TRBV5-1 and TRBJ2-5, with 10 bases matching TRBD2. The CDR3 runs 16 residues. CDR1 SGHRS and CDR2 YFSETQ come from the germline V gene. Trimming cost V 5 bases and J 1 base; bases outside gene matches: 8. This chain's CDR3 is CASSYYSSGGQETQYF. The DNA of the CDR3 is TGCGCCAGCAGTTACTACTCTAGCGGGGGCCAAGAGACCCAGTACTTC.

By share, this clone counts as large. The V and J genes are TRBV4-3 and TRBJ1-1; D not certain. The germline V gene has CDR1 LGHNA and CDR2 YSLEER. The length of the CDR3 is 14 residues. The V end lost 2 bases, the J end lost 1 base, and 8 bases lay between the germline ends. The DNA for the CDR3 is TGCGCCAGCAGCCAAAGGAAAGAGAACACTGAAGCTTTCTTT. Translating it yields CASSQRKENTEAFF.

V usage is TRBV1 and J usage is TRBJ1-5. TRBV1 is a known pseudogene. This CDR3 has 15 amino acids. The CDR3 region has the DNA TGCACCAGCAGCCAGCTAAACGAGTGTAATCAGCCCCAGCATTTT. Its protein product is CTSSQLNECNQPQHF.

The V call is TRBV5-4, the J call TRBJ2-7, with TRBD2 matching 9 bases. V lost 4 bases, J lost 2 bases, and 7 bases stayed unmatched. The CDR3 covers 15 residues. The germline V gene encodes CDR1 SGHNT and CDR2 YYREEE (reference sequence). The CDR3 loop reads CASSGSSGVAYEQYF. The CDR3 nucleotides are TGTGCCAGCAGCGGATCTAGCGGGGTTGCCTACGAGCAGTACTTC.